This T cell receptor (beta chain) was retrieved from a study of blood T cell repertoires in COVID-19. Method: immunoSEQ multiplex PCR; TCRdb's copy keeps in-frame clones and lacks some. The sample carries about 99,000 clones, roughly 90% recorded once. The sequencing input was peripheral blood. The receptor was derived from a human donor in a cohort sampled during active COVID-19.

CDR3 in DNA: TGTGCCAGCAGACTACAGGGCTACGAGCAGTACTTC. This translates into CASRLQGYEQYF. The chain employs TRBV28 and TRBJ2-7; the D gene is possibly TRBD1 (6 bases). From germline, CDR1 is MDHEN and CDR2 SYDVKM. This CDR3 is 12 amino acids long. Trimming shortened V by 6 bases and J by 3 bases, and 9 bases separated the two germline ends.